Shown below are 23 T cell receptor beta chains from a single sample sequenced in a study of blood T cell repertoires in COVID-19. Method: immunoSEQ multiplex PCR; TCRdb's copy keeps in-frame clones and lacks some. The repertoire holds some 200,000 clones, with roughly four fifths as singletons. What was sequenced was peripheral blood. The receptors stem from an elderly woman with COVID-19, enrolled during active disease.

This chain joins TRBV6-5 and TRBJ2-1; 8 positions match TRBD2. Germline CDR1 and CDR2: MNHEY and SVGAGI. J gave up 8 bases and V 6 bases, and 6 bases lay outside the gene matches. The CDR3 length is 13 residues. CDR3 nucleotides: TGTGCCAGCAGGCACTCCGGGGGGGATGAGCAGTTCTTC. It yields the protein CASRHSGGDEQFF.

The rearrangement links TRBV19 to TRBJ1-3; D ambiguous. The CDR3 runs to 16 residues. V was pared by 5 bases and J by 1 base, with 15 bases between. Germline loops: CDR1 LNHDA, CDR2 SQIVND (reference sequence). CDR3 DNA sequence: TGTGCCAGTAGTTCCCAACTCATAGCTTCTGGAAACACCATATATTTT. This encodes CASSSQLIASGNTIYF.

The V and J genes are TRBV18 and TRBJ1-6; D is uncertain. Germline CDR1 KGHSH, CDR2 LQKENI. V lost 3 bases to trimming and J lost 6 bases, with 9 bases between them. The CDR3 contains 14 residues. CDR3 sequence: CASSPNTGNSPLHF. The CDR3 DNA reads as TGTGCCAGCTCACCCAACACGGGTAATTCACCCCTCCACTTT. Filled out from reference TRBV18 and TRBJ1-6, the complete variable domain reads NAGVMQNPRHLVRRRGQEARLRCSPMKGHSHVYWYRQLPEEGLKFMVYLQKENIIDESGMPKERFSAEFPKEGPSILRIQQVVRGDSAAYFCASSPNTGNSPLHFGNGTRLTVT.

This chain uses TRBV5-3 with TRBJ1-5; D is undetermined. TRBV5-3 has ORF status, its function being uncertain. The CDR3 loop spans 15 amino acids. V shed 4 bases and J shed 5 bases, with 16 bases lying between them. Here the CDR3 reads CARSPGVRPDQPQHF. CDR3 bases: TGTGCCAGAAGCCCCGGAGTCCGGCCCGATCAGCCCCAGCATTTT.

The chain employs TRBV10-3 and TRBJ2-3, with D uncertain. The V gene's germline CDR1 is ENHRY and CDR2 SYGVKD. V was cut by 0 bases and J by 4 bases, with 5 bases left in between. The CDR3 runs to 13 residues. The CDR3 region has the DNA TGTGCCATCAGTGAGTCAGCGCCAGATACGCAGTATTTT. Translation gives CAISESAPDTQYF.

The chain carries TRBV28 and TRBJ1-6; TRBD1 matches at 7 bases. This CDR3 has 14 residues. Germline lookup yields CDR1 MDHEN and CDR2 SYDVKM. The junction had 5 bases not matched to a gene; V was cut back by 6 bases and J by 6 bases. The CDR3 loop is CASSRQGLNSPLHF. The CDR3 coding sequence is TGTGCCAGCAGCCGACAGGGCCTTAATTCACCCCTCCACTTT.

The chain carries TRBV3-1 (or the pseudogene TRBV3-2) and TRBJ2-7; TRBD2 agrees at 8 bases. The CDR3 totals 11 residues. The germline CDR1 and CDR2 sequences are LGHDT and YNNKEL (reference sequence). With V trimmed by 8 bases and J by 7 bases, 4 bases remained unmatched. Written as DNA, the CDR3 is TGTGCCAGCGGTTCGGGAGGGGAGCAGTACTTC. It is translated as CASGSGGEQYF.

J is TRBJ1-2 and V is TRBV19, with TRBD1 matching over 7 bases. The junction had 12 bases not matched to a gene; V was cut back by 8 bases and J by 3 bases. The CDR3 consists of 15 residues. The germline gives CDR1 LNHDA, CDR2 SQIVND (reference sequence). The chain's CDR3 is CASGGTARLDYGYTF. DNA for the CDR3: TGTGCCAGTGGTGGGACAGCAAGGCTGGACTATGGCTACACCTTC. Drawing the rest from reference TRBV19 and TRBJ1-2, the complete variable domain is DGGITQSPKYLFRKEGQNVTLSCEQNLNHDAMYWYRQDPGQGLRLIYYSQIVNDFQKGDIAEGYSVSREKKESFPLTVTSAQKNPTAFYLCASGGTARLDYGYTFGSGTRLTVV.

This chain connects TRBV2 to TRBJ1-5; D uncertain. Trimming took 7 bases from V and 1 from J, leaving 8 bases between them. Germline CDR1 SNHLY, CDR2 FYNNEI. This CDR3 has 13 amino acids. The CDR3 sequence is CASISESNQPQHF. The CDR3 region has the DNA TGTGCCAGCATCTCGGAGAGCAATCAGCCCCAGCATTTT.

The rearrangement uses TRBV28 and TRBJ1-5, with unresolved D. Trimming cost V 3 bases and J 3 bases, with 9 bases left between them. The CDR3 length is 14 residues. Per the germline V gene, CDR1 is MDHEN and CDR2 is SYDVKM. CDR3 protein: CASSFSTANQPQHF. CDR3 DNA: TGTGCCAGCAGTTTCTCAACAGCCAATCAGCCCCAGCATTTT. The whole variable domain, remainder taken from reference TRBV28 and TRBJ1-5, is DVKVTQSSRYLVKRTGEKVFLECVQDMDHENMFWYRQDPGLGLRLIYFSYDVKMKEKGDIPEGYSVSREKKERFSLILESASTNQTSMYLCASSFSTANQPQHFGDGTRLSIL.

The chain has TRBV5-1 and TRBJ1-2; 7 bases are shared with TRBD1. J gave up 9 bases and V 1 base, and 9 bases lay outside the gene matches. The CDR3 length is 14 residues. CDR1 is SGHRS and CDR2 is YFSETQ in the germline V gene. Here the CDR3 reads CASSLNLETGSYTF. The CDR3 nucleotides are TGCGCCAGCAGCTTGAACCTCGAGACAGGGAGCTACACCTTC.

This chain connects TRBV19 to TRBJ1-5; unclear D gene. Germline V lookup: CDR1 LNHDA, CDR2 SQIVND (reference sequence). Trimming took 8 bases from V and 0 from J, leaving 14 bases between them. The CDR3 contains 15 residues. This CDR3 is CASHVGPYSNQPQHF. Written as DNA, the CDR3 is TGTGCCAGTCACGTGGGCCCCTATAGCAATCAGCCCCAGCATTTT.

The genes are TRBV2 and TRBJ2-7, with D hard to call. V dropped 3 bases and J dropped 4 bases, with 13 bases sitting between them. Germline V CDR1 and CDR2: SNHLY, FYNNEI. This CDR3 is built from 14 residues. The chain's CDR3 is CASSDVGEGYEQYF. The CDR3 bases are TGTGCCAGCAGTGACGTAGGAGAAGGATACGAGCAGTACTTC. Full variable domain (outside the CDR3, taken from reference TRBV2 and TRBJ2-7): EPEVTQTPSHQVTQMGQEVILRCVPISNHLYFYWYRQILGQKVEFLVSFYNNEISEKSEIFDDQFSVERPDGSNFTLKIRSTKLEDSAMYFCASSDVGEGYEQYFGPGTRLTVT.

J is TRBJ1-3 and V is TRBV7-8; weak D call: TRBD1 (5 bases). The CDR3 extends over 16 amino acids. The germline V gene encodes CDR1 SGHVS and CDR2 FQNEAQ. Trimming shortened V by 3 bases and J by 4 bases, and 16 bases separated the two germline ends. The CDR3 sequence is CASSFVSGGVGNTIYF. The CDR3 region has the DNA TGTGCCAGCAGCTTCGTGTCTGGAGGGGTCGGAAACACCATATATTTT.

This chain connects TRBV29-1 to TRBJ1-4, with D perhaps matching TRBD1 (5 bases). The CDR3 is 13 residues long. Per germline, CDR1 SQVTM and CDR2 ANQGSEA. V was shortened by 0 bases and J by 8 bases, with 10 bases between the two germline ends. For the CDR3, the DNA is TGCAGCGTTGAAGATCGCGGGGGGGAAAAACTGTTTTTT. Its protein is CSVEDRGGEKLFF.

In nucleotides, the CDR3 is TGTGCCAGCAGCCCTACGCCGGGAGCGGGGACAGATACGCAGTATTTT. Translation gives CASSPTPGAGTDTQYF. The V gene is TRBV9, the J gene TRBJ2-3; 7 bases align to TRBD2. Germline V gene data show CDR1 as SGDLS and CDR2 as YYNGEE. The CDR3 extends over 16 amino acids. The V gene end was trimmed by 4 bases and the J gene end by 3 bases; junction bases not matched to a gene: 11.

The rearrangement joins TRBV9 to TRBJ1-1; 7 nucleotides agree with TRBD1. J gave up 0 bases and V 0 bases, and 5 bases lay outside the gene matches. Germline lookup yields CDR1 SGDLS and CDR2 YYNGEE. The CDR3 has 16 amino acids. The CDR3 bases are TGTGCCAGCAGCGTAGGGATGACAGGGATGAACACTGAAGCTTTCTTT. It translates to CASSVGMTGMNTEAFF.

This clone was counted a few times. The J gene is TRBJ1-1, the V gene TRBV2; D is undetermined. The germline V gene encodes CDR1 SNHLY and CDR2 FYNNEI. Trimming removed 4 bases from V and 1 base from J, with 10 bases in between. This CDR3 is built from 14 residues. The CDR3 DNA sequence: TGTGCCAGCAGTGGTCCTATCTCGAACACTGAAGCTTTCTTT. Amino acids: CASSGPISNTEAFF.

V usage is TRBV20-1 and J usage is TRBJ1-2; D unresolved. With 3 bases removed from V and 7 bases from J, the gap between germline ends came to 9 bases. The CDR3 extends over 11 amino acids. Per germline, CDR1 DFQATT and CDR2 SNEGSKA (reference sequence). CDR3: CSARVRGGYTF. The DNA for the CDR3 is TGCAGTGCTAGGGTTCGGGGTGGCTACACCTTC.

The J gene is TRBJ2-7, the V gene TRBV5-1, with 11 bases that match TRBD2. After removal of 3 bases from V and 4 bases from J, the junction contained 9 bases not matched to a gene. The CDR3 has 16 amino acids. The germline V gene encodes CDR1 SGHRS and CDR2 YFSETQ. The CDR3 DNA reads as TGCGCCAGCAGCTCGGTGACTAGCGGGACGTATTACGAGCAGTACTTC. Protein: CASSSVTSGTYYEQYF.

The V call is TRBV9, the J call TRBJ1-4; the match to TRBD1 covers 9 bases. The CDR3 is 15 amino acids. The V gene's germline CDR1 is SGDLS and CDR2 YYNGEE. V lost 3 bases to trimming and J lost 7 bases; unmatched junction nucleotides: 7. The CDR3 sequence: CASSGTGTGSEKLFF. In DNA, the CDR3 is TGTGCCAGCAGCGGTACCGGGACAGGGAGTGAAAAACTGTTTTTT.

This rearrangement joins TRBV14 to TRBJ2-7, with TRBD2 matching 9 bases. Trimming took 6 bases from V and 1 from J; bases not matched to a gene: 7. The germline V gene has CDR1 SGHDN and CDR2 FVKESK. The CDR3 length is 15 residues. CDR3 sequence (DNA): TGTGCCAGCAGAAATAGCGGGAGTGGTTCCTACGAGCAGTACTTC. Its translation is CASRNSGSGSYEQYF.

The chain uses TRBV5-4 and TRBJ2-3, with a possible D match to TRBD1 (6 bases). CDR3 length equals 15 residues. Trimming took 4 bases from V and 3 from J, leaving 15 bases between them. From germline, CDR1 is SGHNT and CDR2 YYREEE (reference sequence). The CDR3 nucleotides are TGTGCCAGCAGCCCCGACAGGTTGGGAACAGATACGCAGTATTTT. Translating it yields CASSPDRLGTDTQYF.